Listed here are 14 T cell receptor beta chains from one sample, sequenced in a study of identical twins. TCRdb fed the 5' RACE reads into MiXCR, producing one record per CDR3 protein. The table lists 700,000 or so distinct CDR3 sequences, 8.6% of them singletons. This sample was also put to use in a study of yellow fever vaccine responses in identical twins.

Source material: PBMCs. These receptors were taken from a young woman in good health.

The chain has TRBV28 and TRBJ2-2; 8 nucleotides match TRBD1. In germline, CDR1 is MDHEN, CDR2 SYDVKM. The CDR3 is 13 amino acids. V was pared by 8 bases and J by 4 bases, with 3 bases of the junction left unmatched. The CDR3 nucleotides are TGTGCCAGCCAAGACAGGGGCACCGGGGAGCTGTTTTTT. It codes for CASQDRGTGELFF.

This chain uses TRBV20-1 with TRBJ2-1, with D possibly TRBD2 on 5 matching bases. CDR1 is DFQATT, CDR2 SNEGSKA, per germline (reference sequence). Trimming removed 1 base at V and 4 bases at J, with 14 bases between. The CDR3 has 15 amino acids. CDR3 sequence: CSARVEGSPYNEQFF. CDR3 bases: TGCAGTGCTAGAGTTGAGGGCTCCCCTTACAATGAGCAGTTCTTC.

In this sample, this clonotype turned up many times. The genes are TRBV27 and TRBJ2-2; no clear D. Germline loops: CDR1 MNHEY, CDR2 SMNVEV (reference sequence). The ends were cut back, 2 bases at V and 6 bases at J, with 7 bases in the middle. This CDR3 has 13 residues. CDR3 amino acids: CASSLEVSGELFF. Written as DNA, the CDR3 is TGTGCCAGCAGTTTAGAGGTATCCGGGGAGCTGTTTTTT.

The chain's CDR3 is CASTRGGADQPQHF. The CDR3 nucleotides are TGTGCCAGCACCCGGGGGGGGGCGGATCAGCCCCAGCATTTT. J is TRBJ1-5 and V is TRBV12-3 or TRBV12-4; D may be TRBD1 (6 bases). Trimming took 7 bases from V and 5 from J, leaving 15 bases between them. This CDR3 has 14 amino acids.

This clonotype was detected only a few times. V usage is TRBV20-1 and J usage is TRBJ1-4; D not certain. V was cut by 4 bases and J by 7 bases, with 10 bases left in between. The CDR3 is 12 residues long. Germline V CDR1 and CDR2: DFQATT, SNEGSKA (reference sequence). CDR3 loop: CSAKLPGEKLFF. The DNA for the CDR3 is TGCAGTGCTAAACTCCCTGGTGAAAAACTGTTTTTT.

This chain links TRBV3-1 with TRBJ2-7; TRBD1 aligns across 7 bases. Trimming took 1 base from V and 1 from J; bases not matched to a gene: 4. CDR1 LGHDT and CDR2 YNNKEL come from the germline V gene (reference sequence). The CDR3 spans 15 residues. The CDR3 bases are TGTGCCAGCAGCCAAGGACAGGGAAATTCCTACGAGCAGTACTTC. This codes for CASSQGQGNSYEQYF.

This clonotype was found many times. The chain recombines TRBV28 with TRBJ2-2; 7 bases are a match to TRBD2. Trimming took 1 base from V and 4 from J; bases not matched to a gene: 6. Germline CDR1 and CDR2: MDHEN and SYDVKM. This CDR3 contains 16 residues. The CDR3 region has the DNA TGTGCCAGCAGTTTATCGGGGGGTACAACCACCGGGGAGCTGTTTTTT. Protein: CASSLSGGTTTGELFF.

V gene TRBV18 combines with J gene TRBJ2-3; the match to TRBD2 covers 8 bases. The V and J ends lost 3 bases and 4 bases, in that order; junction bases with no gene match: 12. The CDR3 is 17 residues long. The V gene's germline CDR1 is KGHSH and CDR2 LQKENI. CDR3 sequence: CASSPVRSGTRSDTQYF. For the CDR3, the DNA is TGTGCCAGCTCACCTGTACGTTCCGGGACTAGGTCAGATACGCAGTATTTT.

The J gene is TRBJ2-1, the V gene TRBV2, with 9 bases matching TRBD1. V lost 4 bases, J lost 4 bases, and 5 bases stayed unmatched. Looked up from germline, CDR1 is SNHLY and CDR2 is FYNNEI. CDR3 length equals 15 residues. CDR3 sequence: CASSADRGEYNEQFF. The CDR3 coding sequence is TGTGCCAGCAGTGCGGACAGGGGAGAATACAATGAGCAGTTCTTC.

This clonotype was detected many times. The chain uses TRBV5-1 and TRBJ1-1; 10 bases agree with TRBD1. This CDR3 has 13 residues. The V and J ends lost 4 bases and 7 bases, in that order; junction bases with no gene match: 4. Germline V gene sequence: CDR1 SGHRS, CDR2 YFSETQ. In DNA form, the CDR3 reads TGCGCCAGCAGCCCAAGGACAGGGGGTGAAGCTTTCTTT. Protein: CASSPRTGGEAFF.

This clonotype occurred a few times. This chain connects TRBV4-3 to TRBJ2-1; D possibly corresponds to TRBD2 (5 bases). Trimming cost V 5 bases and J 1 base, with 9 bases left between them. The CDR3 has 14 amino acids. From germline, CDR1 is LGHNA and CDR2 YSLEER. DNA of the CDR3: TGCGCCAGCAGCGGCCGGGATTCCTACAATGAGCAGTTCTTC. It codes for CASSGRDSYNEQFF.

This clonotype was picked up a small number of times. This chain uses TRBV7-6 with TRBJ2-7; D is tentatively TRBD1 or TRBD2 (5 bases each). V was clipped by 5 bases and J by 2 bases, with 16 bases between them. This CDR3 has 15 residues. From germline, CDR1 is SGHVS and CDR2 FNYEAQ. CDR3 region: CASSPGGFRAYEQYF. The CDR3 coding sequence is TGTGCCAGCAGCCCTGGGGGTTTTCGAGCCTACGAGCAGTACTTC.

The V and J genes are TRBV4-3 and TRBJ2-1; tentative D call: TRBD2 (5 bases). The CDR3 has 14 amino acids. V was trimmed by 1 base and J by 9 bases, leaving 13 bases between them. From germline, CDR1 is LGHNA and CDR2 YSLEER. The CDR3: CASSQGELESEQFF. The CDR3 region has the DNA TGCGCCAGCAGCCAAGGGGAACTAGAAAGTGAGCAGTTCTTC.

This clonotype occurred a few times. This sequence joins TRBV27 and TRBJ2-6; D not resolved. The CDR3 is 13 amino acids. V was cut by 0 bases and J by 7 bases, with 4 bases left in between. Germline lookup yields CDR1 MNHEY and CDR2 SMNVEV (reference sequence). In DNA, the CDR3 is TGTGCCAGCAGTTTATCTTCCGCCAACGTCCTGACTTTC. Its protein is CASSLSSANVLTF.